This record covers a single T cell receptor beta chain. Its antigen remains unidentified. This entry belongs to a study of vaccination and CD4 T cells after COVID-19. Study in general: Testing by nasal swab PCR showed convalescent patients to be SARS-CoV-2 positive; fewer than ten were mild and one was severe.

This CDR3 is 13 amino acids long. Germline V gene lookup returns CDR1 KGHSH and CDR2 LQKENI. V was clipped by 6 bases and J by 4 bases, with 12 bases between them. Indicated treatment: roughly 11-day PBMC culture with coronavirus spike peptide pools or control peptides (ViraFEST assay). The study sequenced cultured CD4+ T cell DNA using the Oncomine TCR Beta short-read assay. A single record per CDR3 protein comes from TCRdb applying MiXCR to the PCR reads. The profile shows roughly 3,800 distinct CDR3 sequences, 15% of them singletons. This chain links TRBV18 with TRBJ1-2, with D maybe TRBD1 (6 bases). Source material: CD4+ T cells from blood, cultured in vitro. The clonotype was recovered from a human donor who had recovered from COVID-19. CDR3 amino acids: CASSQGQTYGYTF. The CDR3 nucleotides are TGTGCCAGCTCTCAAGGACAGACCTATGGCTACACCTTC.